The 11 T cell receptor beta chains below all came from one sample that was sequenced in a study of shared clonotypes between healthy human individuals. Sequencing used immunoSEQ multiplex PCR; TCRdb keeps in-frame clones, though not all of them. The data contain fewer than 700,000 clones, roughly 79% of them singletons. Sequencing was done on a sample of PBMCs. All receptors come from a middle-aged woman in good health. Some clones in this sample may be carry-over from other donors' samples.

The V gene is TRBV19, the J gene TRBJ1-1; D uncertain. V lost 5 bases and J lost 4, with 17 bases in between. The CDR3 sequence is 15 residues long. Germline V gene sequence: CDR1 LNHDA, CDR2 SQIVND (reference sequence). CDR3 DNA: TGTGCCAGTAGTCCCCGGACCTTATGGGGCACTGAAGCTTTCTTT. Residues: CASSPRTLWGTEAFF.

The CDR3: CASLNRNNEQFF. CDR3 DNA: TGTGCCAGCTTAAACCGAAACAATGAGCAGTTCTTC. The V call is TRBV21-1, the J call TRBJ2-1. TRBV21-1 is tagged as a pseudogene. The CDR3 extends over 12 amino acids.

Worth noting for this clone: A read error may explain this, as a much larger clone is one base away. The conserved final phenylalanine or tryptophan is absent from the CDR3, which likely points to a read error. V gene TRBV7-9 combines with J gene TRBJ1-1; 7 bases are shared with TRBD1. V lost 4 bases to trimming and J lost 10 bases; unmatched junction nucleotides: 6. Per germline, CDR1 SEHNR and CDR2 FQNEAQ (reference sequence). This CDR3 is built from 12 residues. CDR3 amino acids: CASSYGQVGAFL. CDR3 nucleotides: TGTGCCAGCAGCTACGGACAGGTGGGAGCTTTCCTT.

The V gene is TRBV15, the J gene TRBJ1-1; no clear D. V gave up 4 bases and J gave up 0 bases, with 6 bases separating them. In germline, CDR1 is LNHNV, CDR2 YYDKDF (reference sequence). The CDR3 totals 13 residues. As DNA, the CDR3 is TGTGCCACCAGCACTAACTTGAACACTGAAGCTTTCTTT. As protein: CATSTNLNTEAFF. The full variable domain, completed using reference TRBV15 and TRBJ1-1, is DAMVIQNPRYQVTQFGKPVTLSCSQTLNHNVMYWYQQKSSQAPKLLFHYYDKDFNNEADTPDNFQSRRPNTSFCFLDIRSPGLGDTAMYLCATSTNLNTEAFFGQGTRLTVV.

This sequence joins TRBV27 and TRBJ2-7, with D perhaps being TRBD1 or TRBD2 (6 bases each). The ends were cut back, 5 bases at V and 0 bases at J, with 14 bases in the middle. The CDR3 contains 15 residues. Per the germline V gene, CDR1 is MNHEY and CDR2 is SMNVEV (reference sequence). The CDR3 sequence is CASSLTGTVSYEQYF. CDR3 in DNA: TGTGCCAGCAGTCTCACAGGGACTGTCTCCTACGAGCAGTACTTC.

The chain uses TRBV2 and TRBJ2-7; D may be TRBD2 (5 bases). Germline values: CDR1 SNHLY, CDR2 FYNNEI. The ends were cut back, 6 bases at V and 4 bases at J, with 16 bases in the middle. This CDR3 comprises 14 residues. The CDR3 reads CASRGRLFSYEQYF. As DNA, the CDR3 is TGTGCCAGCAGAGGAAGACTATTTTCATACGAGCAGTACTTC.

This clone occurred a few times. The chain carries TRBV5-8 and TRBJ1-1, with D uncertain. V lost 2 bases, J lost 1 base, and 3 bases lay in between. The CDR3 spans 12 residues. Germline CDR1 is SGHTS and CDR2 is YDEGEE. CDR3 in DNA: TGTGCCAGCAGCTTCGCGAACACTGAAGCTTTCTTT. Protein sequence: CASSFANTEAFF.

The rearrangement joins TRBV13 to TRBJ2-4; weak D call: TRBD2 (6 bases). Trimming took 5 bases from V and 6 from J, leaving 17 bases between them. The CDR3 has 15 residues. Looked up from germline, CDR1 is PRHDT and CDR2 is FYEKMQ (reference sequence). CDR3 protein: CASSTPGPEGNIQYF. The CDR3 DNA sequence: TGTGCCAGCAGCACCCCCGGACCGGAGGGAAACATTCAGTACTTC.

J is TRBJ2-1 and V is TRBV10-3; D unresolved. There are 13 residues in the CDR3. CDR1 is ENHRY, CDR2 SYGVKD, per germline. V shed 9 bases and J shed 0 bases, with 9 bases lying between them. The CDR3 DNA sequence: TGTGCCATAAGGGCGAGCTCCTACAATGAGCAGTTCTTC. Translated, it gives CAIRASSYNEQFF.

The V gene is TRBV19, the J gene TRBJ1-1; D remains ambiguous. V gave up 7 bases and J gave up 4 bases, with 16 bases separating them. The V gene's germline CDR1 is LNHDA and CDR2 SQIVND (reference sequence). The CDR3 extends over 14 amino acids. The CDR3 region has the DNA TGTGCCAGTACCCGTGGAGGGCCGGGCACTGAAGCTTTCTTT. It is translated as CASTRGGPGTEAFF.

In nucleotides, the CDR3 is TGTGCCAGCAAGGGGAGCCGGGACCTCATTCAGTACTTC. Translated: CASKGSRDLIQYF. The chain joins TRBV6-6 to TRBJ2-4, with D perhaps being TRBD1 or TRBD2 (5 bases each). Germline V lookup: CDR1 MNHNY, CDR2 SVGAGI (reference sequence). V was pared by 7 bases and J by 9 bases, with 16 bases between. The CDR3 spans 13 residues.